This TCR beta chain was observed in a study of blood T cell repertoires in COVID-19. The CDR3 runs to 15 residues. Germline assignment: CDR1 MGHRA and CDR2 YSYEKL. The V end was cut by 2 bases, the J end by 6 bases, with 17 bases between. Source study methods: Scientists estimated how many nucleated cells there were by amplifying reference gene primers. Only in-frame clones appear in the TCRdb table, and some are missing; sequencing was by immunoSEQ multiplex PCR. Clone size and the V and J calls come from that table; the DNA yielded D and trimming. The sample includes about 210,000 clones, 80% to 90% of them seen just once.

Sequenced: peripheral blood. The V call is TRBV4-1, the J call TRBJ2-7; tentative D call: TRBD2 (6 bases). This TCR derives from a woman aged 45-65 years with acute or convalescent COVID-19. The CDR3 sequence: CASSQSHLATVEQYF. The CDR3 DNA reads as TGCGCCAGCAGCCAATCGCATCTAGCGACCGTCGAGCAGTACTTC.